Listed below are T cell receptor beta chains from one sample, sequenced in a study of shared clonotypes between healthy human individuals. Sequencing was performed with immunoSEQ multiplex PCR; in TCRdb, only in-frame clones are kept and a portion is missing. The table shows roughly 1,800,000 clones, with about 95% occurring only once. Sequencing was carried out using naive CD8+ T cells sorted from blood. These receptors came from a man younger than 35 in good health. CDR3s include the opening cysteine and the closing phenylalanine or tryptophan. The D gene is left open where the match is weak.

v_call d_call cdr3_aa
TRBV19 NA CASSIQGLYNEQFF
TRBV6-5 NA CASSYREGRSSPLHF
TRBV28 NA CASEPPGAEKLFF
TRBV9 TRBD1 CASSGRTGDSYEQYF
TRBV11-2 NA CASSLQGGTEAFF
TRBV5-1 NA CASRARGEVRTDTQYF
TRBV30 NA CAWSGGPYEQYF
TRBV6-6 NA CASSTLDGELFF
TRBV21-1 NA CASSKGQAGTGELFF
TRBV6-6 NA CASSPTYVDYLYF
TRBV15 NA CATSTFAGEIQPQHF
TRBV25-1 TRBD1 CASLGPPGTGHQDEQFF
TRBV10-2 NA CASSAVGETQYF
TRBV28 TRBD1 CASSLWWTGGESLDGTQYF
TRBV28 NA CASSTKHFTDTQYF
TRBV30 NA CAWSWSAGSYEQYF
TRBV6-5 NA CASSYGGASSPLHF
TRBV14 NA CASSQDIEVLGEQYF
TRBV5-4 NA CASTSHTGGVYGYTF
TRBV11-2 NA CASSLLSFSYEQYF
TRBV5-6 TRBD1 CASVTGASYNSPLHF
TRBV27 NA CASSSNGIRDTQYF
TRBV19 NA CASSSLVDTPRYEQYF
TRBV27 TRBD2 CASSSILAGEGTGELFF
TRBV14 NA CASSPYRGSNYGYTF
TRBV6-1 TRBD2 CASSEGLAGGYEQYF